This TCR beta chain originates from a study of CD8 T cells in ankylosing spondylitis (dated by TCRdb to the late 2010s). Looking at the study overall: T cell receptor beta repertoires were profiled in healthy donors and ankylosing spondylitis patients so that disease-linked TCR variants could be found. Samples of peripheral blood were taken, and for ankylosing spondylitis patients, synovial fluid was collected as well. The full study cohort comprised approximately 23 ankylosing spondylitis patients and about a hundred healthy donors.

The germline V gene sets CDR1 to SQVTM and CDR2 to ANQGSEA. Germline trimming amounts to 0 bases on V and 4 bases on J, with 9 as the count of junction bases outside the gene matches. Counted from cysteine to phenylalanine, this CDR3 has 18 amino acids. Here the CDR3 DNA is all that survives: 54 bases in frame from base 1. The sequencer listed for this sample is Illumina HiSeq 2500. TCR beta libraries were prepared by quantitative 5'-RACE with molecular barcodes. The paper's data handling went like this. A new computational method based on a probabilistic model of VDJ rearrangement was used to identify disease-linked TCR variants. The public sequencing data were trimmed at Q25 with fastp and processed into clonotypes with MiXCR by TCRdb, which kept only in-frame beta chains. Each CDR3 protein gets just one entry, which takes the most common genes and DNA from the rows behind it. TCRdb, rather than the study authors, made the V and J calls. For this sample the table gives 700,000 or so distinct CDR3 sequences, of which around 19% were detected only once. The top ten constitute around 19% of the sample.

Broad study findings and their caveats: A TCR beta motif of 7 or 8 highly homologous amino acid variants appeared characteristic of blood from ankylosing spondylitis patients. A CD8+ phenotype was shown by the disease-linked clones, which were found at relatively low frequencies in peripheral blood. The disease-linked clones were reported as significantly enriched in matched synovial fluid samples from ankylosing spondylitis patients. Some motif variants had previously been reported in the synovial fluid and blood of reactive arthritis patients, which suggests shared mechanisms of disease initiation.

Concerning this clonotype itself: Its target antigen remains unknown. No base quality values were provided; no much bigger clone lies one nucleotide off.

The V gene is TRBV29-1 and the J gene is TRBJ2-3; TRBD2 lines up with 14 middle nucleotides. The source of this sequence is a male donor with ankylosing spondylitis. The sequencing input was blood, either unsorted or a sorted T cell fraction (not recorded which). The CDR3 protein is CSVEDTGTSGRSADTQYF. The DNA sequence reads TGCAGCGTTGAAGATACCGGGACTAGCGGGAGATCAGCAGATACGCAGTATTTT.